The 21 T cell receptor beta chains given below trace back to one sample, sequenced in a study of technical replicates of blood from a handful of donors. Libraries were prepared by immunoSEQ multiplex PCR; TCRdb keeps only in-frame clonotypes and omits some of them. Among some 71,000 clones listed, nearly 98% were seen once. The sequenced material came from T cells isolated from PBMCs. Source of these receptors: a human donor in good health.

The gene calls are TRBV19 and TRBJ2-7; no clear D. V was trimmed by 3 bases and J by 3 bases, leaving 9 bases between them. Germline V gives CDR1 LNHDA, CDR2 SQIVND (reference sequence). CDR3 length equals 13 residues. CDR3 sequence: CASSILFNYEQYF. CDR3 coding DNA: TGTGCCAGTAGTATTTTGTTTAACTACGAGCAGTACTTC.

The V call is TRBV19, the J call TRBJ2-7; D unresolved. The CDR3 extends over 13 amino acids. Trimming removed 2 bases at V and 1 base at J, with 6 bases between. The germline gives CDR1 LNHDA, CDR2 SQIVND (reference sequence). The CDR3 nucleotides are TGTGCCAGTAGTATAACAGTTTCCTACGAGCAGTACTTC. Residues: CASSITVSYEQYF.

This chain joins TRBV15 and TRBJ2-1, with 7 nucleotides matching TRBD1. Looked up from germline, CDR1 is LNHNV and CDR2 is YYDKDF (reference sequence). After removal of 3 bases from V and 9 bases from J, the junction contained 8 bases not matched to a gene. The CDR3 has 14 amino acids. CDR3 residues: CATSSDRERGEQFF. As DNA, the CDR3 is TGTGCCACCAGCAGCGACAGGGAGAGAGGTGAGCAGTTCTTC.

V gene TRBV7-8 combines with J gene TRBJ2-1, with TRBD2 identical over 11 bases. The CDR3 spans 18 residues. The germline V gene has CDR1 SGHVS and CDR2 FQNEAQ. V was clipped by 3 bases and J by 0 bases; unmatched bases: 7. DNA for the CDR3: TGTGCCAGCAGCTTTGGACTAGCGGGTTCAAGCTCCTACAATGAGCAGTTCTTC. Encoded protein: CASSFGLAGSSSYNEQFF.

This clone occurred once. The rearrangement joins TRBV29-1 to TRBJ2-4; 8 bases match TRBD1. The CDR3 has 12 amino acids. Germline CDR1 and CDR2: SQVTM and ANQGSEA. V gave up 0 bases and J gave up 8 bases; unmatched junction bases: 0. The DNA for the CDR3 is TGCAGCGTTGAAGAGACAGGGGACATTCAGTACTTC. Amino acids: CSVEETGDIQYF.

The chain recombines TRBV19 with TRBJ2-1; 10 bases line up with TRBD2. Germline-derived CDR1 and CDR2 are LNHDA and SQIVND (reference sequence). The CDR3 is 17 residues long. The trim removed 7 bases at V and 6 bases at J, leaving 15 bases unmatched. CDR3 coding DNA: TGTGCCAGTAAGATAAATCCCGGCCTAGCGGGAGTCAATGAGCAGTTCTTC. It yields the protein CASKINPGLAGVNEQFF.

CDR3 residues: CASSANRGNTEAFF. In DNA form, the CDR3 reads TGTGCCAGCAGCGCAAACAGGGGGAACACTGAAGCTTTCTTT. The V gene is TRBV9, the J gene TRBJ1-1; TRBD1 matches 7 bases. V lost 3 bases to trimming and J lost 1 base; unmatched junction nucleotides: 3. CDR1 and CDR2 (germline): SGDLS, YYNGEE. The CDR3 totals 14 residues.

This clone was detected once. This chain uses TRBV5-6 with TRBJ2-3; D is unresolved. The CDR3 is 13 residues long. V was cut by 4 bases and J by 4 bases, with 10 bases left in between. Germline V gene sequence: CDR1 SGHDT, CDR2 YYEEEE. The CDR3 sequence is CASSPVFADTQYF. The CDR3 nucleotides are TGTGCCAGCAGCCCTGTATTTGCAGATACGCAGTATTTT.

The chain joins TRBV6-5 to TRBJ1-1, with D hard to call. CDR1 MNHEY and CDR2 SVGAGI come from the germline V gene. The CDR3 runs 14 residues. Between the trimmed V and J ends, which lost 4 bases and 4 bases, there was a span of 13 bases. CDR3 residues: CASSFFLTSTEAFF. The CDR3 nucleotides are TGTGCCAGCAGTTTTTTCCTCACAAGCACTGAAGCTTTCTTT.

The chain employs TRBV9 and TRBJ2-1, with D perhaps TRBD1 (6 bases). The CDR3 has 13 amino acids. The ends were cut back, 5 bases at V and 8 bases at J, with 14 bases in the middle. Germline loops: CDR1 SGDLS, CDR2 YYNGEE. In nucleotides, the CDR3 is TGTGCCAGCAGTTCGTACCAGGGGTATGAGCAGTTCTTC. Residues: CASSSYQGYEQFF.

The rearrangement links TRBV27 to TRBJ2-1; TRBD2 matches at 8 bases. V was pared by 0 bases and J by 0 bases, with 7 bases of the junction left unmatched. This CDR3 contains 18 residues. The germline V gene encodes CDR1 MNHEY and CDR2 SMNVEV (reference sequence). CDR3 DNA sequence: TGTGCCAGCAGTTTATCAGGACTAGCTGAGAGCTCCTACAATGAGCAGTTCTTC. This translates into CASSLSGLAESSYNEQFF.

This clone was seen only once. The chain employs TRBV15 and TRBJ2-2, with D tentatively TRBD1 (5 bases). The CDR3 is made up of 15 amino acids. Germline V gene sequence: CDR1 LNHNV, CDR2 YYDKDF (reference sequence). The V gene lost 5 bases and the J gene lost 4 bases, with 14 bases spanning the gap. The DNA of the CDR3 is TGTGCCACCAGCCGTGGCAGGGTGGGCACCGGGGAGCTGTTTTTT. Protein: CATSRGRVGTGELFF. The variable domain in full, completed from reference TRBV15 and TRBJ2-2, reads DAMVIQNPRYQVTQFGKPVTLSCSQTLNHNVMYWYQQKSSQAPKLLFHYYDKDFNNEADTPDNFQSRRPNTSFCFLDIRSPGLGDTAMYLCATSRGRVGTGELFFGEGSRLTVL.

The chain is built from TRBV9 and TRBJ2-3; TRBD2 matches 11 bases. The CDR3 covers 15 residues. V shed 2 bases and J 5 bases; nucleotides not matched to a gene: 4. Germline CDR1 reads SGDLS; CDR2 reads YYNGEE. In nucleotides, the CDR3 is TGTGCCAGCAGCGTGTCTAGCGGGAGGCTAGATACGCAGTATTTT. Amino acid sequence: CASSVSSGRLDTQYF.

The chain recombines TRBV30 with TRBJ1-3; a possible D gene is TRBD1 (6 bases). Germline lookup yields CDR1 GTSNPN and CDR2 SVGIG (reference sequence). The V end was cut by 1 base, the J end by 0 bases, with 13 bases between. This CDR3 has 16 amino acids. The CDR3 sequence: CAWSGGTLSSGNTIYF. The CDR3 region has the DNA TGTGCCTGGAGTGGGGGGACACTTAGCTCTGGAAACACCATATATTTT.

The CDR3: CASSLSEGGNGGTQYF. CDR3 nucleotide sequence: TGCGCCAGCAGCTTGTCGGAAGGAGGGAATGGGGGTACGCAGTATTTT. V and J are TRBV5-1 and TRBJ2-3; weak D call: TRBD2 (6 bases). CDR1 is SGHRS, CDR2 YFSETQ, per germline. The CDR3 consists of 16 residues. V was clipped by 1 base and J by 8 bases, with 20 bases between them.

The chain has TRBV21-1 and TRBJ2-7; the listed D gene, TRBD2, was not tested against the DNA. TRBV21-1 is a known pseudogene. The CDR3 consists of 14 residues. The CDR3 bases are TGTGCCAGCAGCAAGTACGGGAGGGCCTACGAGCAGTACTTC. Translating it yields CASSKYGRAYEQYF.

V is TRBV19 and J is TRBJ2-1; 8 positions agree with TRBD1. This CDR3 is 15 amino acids long. The germline V gene has CDR1 LNHDA and CDR2 SQIVND (reference sequence). Trimming at V came to 7 bases and at J to 8 bases, leaving 13 bases not matched to a gene. DNA for the CDR3: TGTGCCAGTACCGGGGGACAGGTATTAGGGGATGAGCAGTTCTTC. Translated: CASTGGQVLGDEQFF. Looking up the rest from reference TRBV19 and TRBJ2-1 gives the full variable domain: DGGITQSPKYLFRKEGQNVTLSCEQNLNHDAMYWYRQDPGQGLRLIYYSQIVNDFQKGDIAEGYSVSREKKESFPLTVTSAQKNPTAFYLCASTGGQVLGDEQFFGPGTRLTVL.

J is TRBJ2-5 and V is TRBV4-2; no reliable D call. V gave up 0 bases and J gave up 4 bases, with 9 bases separating them. This CDR3 contains 14 residues. The V gene's germline CDR1 is LGHNA and CDR2 YNFKEQ. CDR3 residues: CASSQERVSETQYF. In DNA form, the CDR3 reads TGTGCCAGCAGCCAAGAACGGGTTTCAGAGACCCAGTACTTC.

The chain employs TRBV2 and TRBJ2-1; maybe TRBD1 (5 bases). The CDR3 runs 15 residues. V was pared by 3 bases and J by 7 bases, with 16 bases between. Germline V gives CDR1 SNHLY, CDR2 FYNNEI. The CDR3 region is CASSEDTSRTNEQFF. The DNA for the CDR3 is TGTGCCAGCAGTGAGGACACCTCTAGGACAAATGAGCAGTTCTTC.

The chain combines TRBV19 with TRBJ1-4; D not resolved. The CDR3 is 18 residues long. Germline V CDR1 and CDR2: LNHDA, SQIVND (reference sequence). Trimming pared 8 bases from V and 2 bases from J, leaving 24 bases between. Here the CDR3 reads CASRNRGGAGKTNEKLFF. The CDR3 DNA sequence: TGTGCCAGTCGAAACAGAGGTGGCGCGGGGAAGACTAATGAAAAACTGTTTTTT.

V usage is TRBV2 and J usage is TRBJ1-4; D is undetermined. This CDR3 contains 14 residues. With 8 bases removed from V and 5 bases from J, the gap between germline ends came to 15 bases. Germline V CDR1 and CDR2: SNHLY, FYNNEI. In nucleotides, the CDR3 is TGTGCCAGCCGTAGACTGACGGGGAATGAAAAACTGTTTTTT. The encoded protein is CASRRLTGNEKLFF.